This passage covers 26 T cell receptor beta chains from one sample sequenced in a study of blood T cell repertoires in COVID-19 (TCRdb year 2020). Library generation was performed with the immunoSEQ multiplex PCR assay. The immuneACCESS repertoire file appears here via TCRdb, limited to in-frame rearrangements. These files lack a portion of the clones; in checked studies, under half of the deficit traces to unresolved V genes, and the cause of the others is not known. This sample lists roughly 140,000 clones; under 90% were detected once. More than 8% of the sample goes to the ten largest clones. The sample taken for sequencing was peripheral blood. The source is a human donor in a cohort sampled during active COVID-19.

The CDR3 sequence is CASSQDRNQPQHF. CDR3 nucleotide sequence: TGTGCCAGCAGCCAAGACAGGAATCAGCCCCAGCATTTT. The chain couples TRBV14 to TRBJ1-5; the D is unclear. Trimming pared 0 bases from V and 4 bases from J, leaving 4 bases between. The germline gives CDR1 SGHDN, CDR2 FVKESK. The CDR3 has 13 residues. Variable domain in full (rest from reference TRBV14 and TRBJ1-5): EAGVTQFPSHSVIEKGQTVTLRCDPISGHDNLYWYRRVMGKEIKFLLHFVKESKQDESGMPNNRFLAERTGGTYSTLKVQPAELEDSGVYFCASSQDRNQPQHFGDGTRLSIL.

The rearrangement joins TRBV20-1 to TRBJ2-1; D uncertain. There are 11 residues in the CDR3. Germline values: CDR1 DFQATT, CDR2 SNEGSKA (reference sequence). This CDR3 is CRTGGLREQFF. The CDR3 nucleotides are TGCAGAACTGGCGGCCTGCGTGAGCAGTTCTTC.

This clone was counted only a few times. The CDR3 loop reads CASRTRDRGDEKLFF. In nucleotides, the CDR3 is TGTGCCAGCAGAACAAGGGACAGGGGAGATGAAAAACTGTTTTTT. The chain links TRBV6-5 to TRBJ1-4; 10 bases are shared with TRBD1. In germline, CDR1 is MNHEY, CDR2 SVGAGI. V gave up 6 bases and J gave up 6 bases; unmatched junction bases: 7. The CDR3 is 15 residues long.

The chain joins TRBV6-5 to TRBJ2-1, with TRBD2 matching over 9 bases. V lost 7 bases, J lost 4 bases, and 2 bases stayed unmatched. CDR1 and CDR2 from the germline V gene are MNHEY and SVGAGI. There are 13 residues in the CDR3. CDR3 coding DNA: TGTGCCAGCAAGACTAGCGGATACAATGAGCAGTTCTTC. It codes for CASKTSGYNEQFF.

The J gene is TRBJ2-7, the V gene TRBV13, with a possible D match to TRBD1 (5 bases). The CDR3 is 14 residues long. The germline V and J ends were trimmed by 1 base and 0 bases, with 7 bases remaining between them. The germline gives CDR1 PRHDT, CDR2 FYEKMQ (reference sequence). The chain's CDR3 is CASSLDRTSYEQYF. CDR3 bases: TGTGCCAGCAGCTTAGACAGGACCTCCTACGAGCAGTACTTC.

The chain is built from TRBV7-7 and TRBJ2-1; 9 bases match TRBD1. V trimming: 5 bases; J trimming: 5 bases; junction bases outside the gene matches: 7. From germline, CDR1 is SSHAT and CDR2 FNYEAQ (reference sequence). The CDR3 covers 15 residues. The CDR3, as DNA: TGTGCCAGCAGCCCCCGGGACAGGGCACACAATGAGCAGTTCTTC. Protein: CASSPRDRAHNEQFF.

The chain links TRBV2 to TRBJ2-3, with D possibly TRBD2 on 6 matching bases. The length of the CDR3 is 13 residues. CDR1 SNHLY and CDR2 FYNNEI come from the germline V gene. Trimming removed 1 base at V and 6 bases at J, with 8 bases between. The CDR3 region has the DNA TGTGCCAGCAGTGAAGACGGGACTGATACGCAGTATTTT. It yields the protein CASSEDGTDTQYF. Looking up the rest from reference TRBV2 and TRBJ2-3 gives the full variable domain: EPEVTQTPSHQVTQMGQEVILRCVPISNHLYFYWYRQILGQKVEFLVSFYNNEISEKSEIFDDQFSVERPDGSNFTLKIRSTKLEDSAMYFCASSEDGTDTQYFGPGTRLTVL.

This chain links TRBV20-1 with TRBJ1-6, with TRBD1 as a possible D gene (5 bases). Trimming cost V 3 bases and J 8 bases, with 11 bases left between them. The CDR3 totals 13 residues. Germline V CDR1 and CDR2: DFQATT, SNEGSKA (reference sequence). CDR3 loop: CSASHQGYSPLHF. Here the CDR3 DNA reads TGCAGTGCTAGTCATCAGGGTTATTCACCCCTCCACTTT.

The CDR3 reads CASSLSRGVGTGELFF. The DNA for the CDR3 is TGTGCCAGCAGCTTATCCAGAGGAGTGGGCACCGGGGAGCTGTTTTTT. This chain connects TRBV7-3 to TRBJ2-2; D remains ambiguous. Trimming removed 2 bases from V and 4 bases from J, with 14 bases in between. The CDR3 spans 16 residues. Germline CDR1 is SGHTA and CDR2 is FQGTGA.

The CDR3 DNA sequence: TGTGCCAGCAGCTTGGGAGGGAACTATGGCTACACCTTC. Encoded protein: CASSLGGNYGYTF. The chain couples TRBV7-8 to TRBJ1-2; no clear D. The length of the CDR3 is 13 residues. V lost 3 bases, J lost 2 bases, and 7 bases lay in between. The germline V gene encodes CDR1 SGHVS and CDR2 FQNEAQ.

This chain uses TRBV6-1 with TRBJ2-3, with 7 nucleotides matching TRBD1. CDR1 MNHNS and CDR2 SASEGT come from the germline V gene. V was pared by 1 base and J by 8 bases, with 9 bases of the junction left unmatched. This CDR3 contains 15 residues. This CDR3 reads CASSEERGGVGTQYF. CDR3 bases: TGTGCCAGCAGTGAAGAGAGAGGGGGCGTAGGTACGCAGTATTTT.

This chain uses TRBV2 with TRBJ2-7; 8 bases line up with TRBD1. The V segment lost 5 bases and the J segment 3 bases; nucleotides outside the gene matches: 15. The CDR3 has 17 residues. Looked up from germline, CDR1 is SNHLY and CDR2 is FYNNEI. CDR3 residues: CASSWPLTGTGDYEQYF. Written as DNA, the CDR3 is TGTGCCAGCAGTTGGCCTCTAACCGGGACAGGAGACTACGAGCAGTACTTC. The entire variable domain, with the rest obtained from reference TRBV2 and TRBJ2-7, is as follows: EPEVTQTPSHQVTQMGQEVILRCVPISNHLYFYWYRQILGQKVEFLVSFYNNEISEKSEIFDDQFSVERPDGSNFTLKIRSTKLEDSAMYFCASSWPLTGTGDYEQYFGPGTRLTVT.

The V call is TRBV11-2, the J call TRBJ2-5; a possible D gene is TRBD1 (5 bases). Germline lookup yields CDR1 SGHAT and CDR2 FQNNGV. This CDR3 has 18 amino acids. Trimming left V 1 base short and J 5 bases short, with 23 bases between. CDR3 loop: CASSLVAPLPGYGETQYF. As DNA, the CDR3 is TGTGCCAGCAGCTTAGTCGCCCCCCTCCCAGGGTACGGGGAGACCCAGTACTTC.

The chain employs TRBV28 and TRBJ2-1, with D possibly matching TRBD2 (5 bases). The CDR3 consists of 17 residues. The germline V gene has CDR1 MDHEN and CDR2 SYDVKM. V was trimmed by 4 bases and J by 7 bases, leaving 23 bases between them. CDR3 loop: CASSWFGGRGPRNEQFF. Written as DNA, the CDR3 is TGTGCCAGCAGTTGGTTCGGTGGTAGAGGGCCAAGGAATGAGCAGTTCTTC.

The sample holds a few counts of this clone. The chain employs TRBV7-6 and TRBJ2-1; 8 bases are a match to TRBD2. Trimming took 5 bases from V and 4 from J; bases not matched to a gene: 10. The CDR3 contains 16 residues. The V gene's germline CDR1 is SGHVS and CDR2 FNYEAQ. CDR3 nucleotide sequence: TGTGCCAGCAGCCCCCCGGGAGGGCCCACTTACAATGAGCAGTTCTTC. This translates into CASSPPGGPTYNEQFF.

A single count supports this clone. This sequence joins TRBV28 and TRBJ1-5; D call uncertain. Per germline, CDR1 MDHEN and CDR2 SYDVKM. The CDR3 covers 15 residues. V lost 3 bases to trimming and J lost 3 bases, with 12 bases between them. CDR3 bases: TGTGCCAGCAGTTTTCAGCGTCAGATCAATCAGCCCCAGCATTTT. It translates to CASSFQRQINQPQHF.

The CDR3 DNA reads as TGCGCCAGCAGCTCTGACAGCCGCACAGATACGCAGTATTTT. Amino acid sequence: CASSSDSRTDTQYF. The chain has TRBV5-1 and TRBJ2-3; D is perhaps TRBD1 (5 bases). CDR3 length equals 14 residues. Between the trimmed V and J ends, which lost 3 bases and 1 base, there was a span of 9 bases. CDR1 is SGHRS, CDR2 YFSETQ, per germline.

The V and J genes are TRBV28 and TRBJ1-2, with D possibly being TRBD1 (5 bases). The CDR3 covers 16 residues. Germline V CDR1 and CDR2: MDHEN, SYDVKM. V shed 4 bases and J shed 5 bases, with 20 bases lying between them. The CDR3 DNA follows: TGTGCCAGCAGTTCCATCGGGGGGGAACGGTTGTATGGCTACACCTTC. Residues: CASSSIGGERLYGYTF.

The rearrangement links TRBV14 to TRBJ2-7, with D perhaps matching TRBD1 (5 bases). There are 13 residues in the CDR3. Trimming left V 2 bases short and J 3 bases short, with 8 bases between. Germline CDR1 SGHDN, CDR2 FVKESK. DNA for the CDR3: TGTGCCAGCAGCCAAAACAGGCTCTACGAGCAGTACTTC. This codes for CASSQNRLYEQYF.

This chain connects TRBV27 to TRBJ2-3; 9 bases fit TRBD2. The CDR3 spans 17 residues. V was clipped by 5 bases and J by 2 bases; unmatched bases: 11. Germline assignment: CDR1 MNHEY and CDR2 SMNVEV (reference sequence). CDR3 bases: TGTGCCAGCAGTCCCCGAGCTAGCGGGACCGTCACAGATACGCAGTATTTT. This sequence encodes CASSPRASGTVTDTQYF.

This clone was observed a single time. This chain connects TRBV7-6 to TRBJ2-7; D unclear. Germline V CDR1 and CDR2: SGHVS, FNYEAQ. Trimming pared 5 bases from V and 6 bases from J, leaving 14 bases between. This CDR3 has 13 residues. This chain's CDR3 is CASSPRRYAEQYF. CDR3 coding DNA: TGTGCCAGCAGCCCGCGTAGATACGCCGAGCAGTACTTC.

This clone occurred a few times. The V gene is TRBV28, the J gene TRBJ1-2; 9 nucleotides agree with TRBD1. This CDR3 is 16 amino acids long. The junction had 8 bases not matched to a gene; V was cut back by 3 bases and J by 3 bases. Germline V gives CDR1 MDHEN, CDR2 SYDVKM. The CDR3 sequence is CASSFRNRGRYYGYTF. In nucleotides, the CDR3 is TGTGCCAGCAGTTTTCGAAACAGGGGGCGATACTATGGCTACACCTTC.

This clone showed up just a few times. The chain links TRBV14 to TRBJ1-1; a possible D gene is TRBD1 (5 bases). V was cut by 2 bases and J by 4 bases, with 11 bases left in between. The CDR3 covers 14 residues. Germline V gene sequence: CDR1 SGHDN, CDR2 FVKESK. The CDR3 region has the DNA TGTGCCAGCAGCCAATTCCAGGGCATCACTGAAGCTTTCTTT. This translates into CASSQFQGITEAFF. The whole variable domain, filled in from reference TRBV14 and TRBJ1-1, reads EAGVTQFPSHSVIEKGQTVTLRCDPISGHDNLYWYRRVMGKEIKFLLHFVKESKQDESGMPNNRFLAERTGGTYSTLKVQPAELEDSGVYFCASSQFQGITEAFFGQGTRLTVV.

The chain is built from TRBV11-2 and TRBJ2-7, with D possibly TRBD2 on 7 matching bases. Trimming cost V 3 bases and J 3 bases, with 18 bases left between them. This CDR3 has 16 residues. CDR1 SGHAT and CDR2 FQNNGV come from the germline V gene. The CDR3 sequence: CASSFGGGGTLYEQYF. The CDR3 nucleotides read TGTGCCAGCAGCTTTGGAGGGGGAGGGACCCTCTACGAGCAGTACTTC.

V and J are TRBV18 and TRBJ2-5, with D tentatively TRBD1 (10 bases). CDR3 length: 20 residues. Trimming pared 0 bases from V and 4 bases from J, leaving 27 bases between. CDR1 and CDR2 (germline): KGHSH, LQKENI. CDR3 region: CASSPPGQGVAGVSRETQYF. For the CDR3, the DNA is TGTGCCAGCTCACCACCCGGACAGGGGGTAGCGGGAGTCTCTCGAGAGACCCAGTACTTC.

The genes are TRBV28 and TRBJ1-2, with D unresolved. The CDR3 runs to 15 residues. The ends were cut back, 6 bases at V and 7 bases at J, with 21 bases in the middle. Germline V gene lookup returns CDR1 MDHEN and CDR2 SYDVKM. The CDR3 here is CASRAFALRGSGYTF. The CDR3 nucleotides read TGTGCCAGCAGGGCCTTTGCGTTGCGCGGGAGTGGCTACACCTTC.